A selection of T cell receptor beta chains follows, all from one sample in a study of response to subunit inactivated influenza vaccine. TCRdb itself ran the RT-PCR reads through MiXCR, one entry per CDR3 protein. The sample includes some 500,000 distinct CDR3 sequences, about 25% seen only once; the top ten take 1.5% to 2%. The sequences come from CD4+ T cells sorted from PBMCs, collected roughly 5 days after vaccination. The receptors come from a man between 45 and 60 years old who received an inactivated influenza vaccine. Both conserved end residues are trimmed from each CDR3. Each record gives: J gene, V gene, CDR3 protein.

j_call: TRBJ1-6
v_call: TRBV5-1
cdr3_aa: ASSLAGQGNSPLH

j_call: TRBJ1-2
v_call: TRBV20-1
cdr3_aa: SASTADYGYT

j_call: TRBJ1-1
v_call: TRBV20-1
cdr3_aa: RTGQLNTEAF

j_call: TRBJ1-2
v_call: TRBV7-2
cdr3_aa: ASSLNGQPNYGYT

j_call: TRBJ1-6
v_call: TRBV20-1
cdr3_aa: SARVDRTLSPLH

j_call: TRBJ2-1
v_call: TRBV11-2
cdr3_aa: ASSLGRVYEQF

j_call: TRBJ2-6
v_call: TRBV18
cdr3_aa: ASSPQEAGSSGANVLT

j_call: TRBJ2-7
v_call: TRBV5-1
cdr3_aa: ASSFGLGNEQY

j_call: TRBJ1-4
v_call: TRBV11-2
cdr3_aa: ASSPNRDRVEKLF

j_call: TRBJ1-6
v_call: TRBV12-3/TRBV12-4
cdr3_aa: ASSLVGSPLH

j_call: TRBJ1-3
v_call: TRBV7-2
cdr3_aa: ASSSTTRTGGRNTIY

j_call: TRBJ2-7
v_call: TRBV12-3/TRBV12-4
cdr3_aa: ASSFETGHRSRGEQY

j_call: TRBJ2-3
v_call: TRBV20-1
cdr3_aa: SARAPNKVATHTQY

j_call: TRBJ1-5
v_call: TRBV20-1
cdr3_aa: SASPPGVQPQH

j_call: TRBJ1-6
v_call: TRBV18
cdr3_aa: ASSKGQANNSPLH

j_call: TRBJ2-1
v_call: TRBV15
cdr3_aa: ATSLSRLRAYNEQF

j_call: TRBJ2-7
v_call: TRBV11-2
cdr3_aa: ASSDGRVGEQY

j_call: TRBJ1-5
v_call: TRBV12-3/TRBV12-4
cdr3_aa: ASSLEDRGNQPQH

j_call: TRBJ1-6
v_call: TRBV5-6
cdr3_aa: ASSPKRQNSPLH

j_call: TRBJ2-2
v_call: TRBV7-2
cdr3_aa: ASSPMTTTGELF

j_call: TRBJ2-3
v_call: TRBV10-3
cdr3_aa: AISEVSRDTQY

j_call: TRBJ1-1
v_call: TRBV11-2
cdr3_aa: ASSPTGLEAF

j_call: TRBJ1-5
v_call: TRBV12-3/TRBV12-4
cdr3_aa: ASSQVSNQPQH

j_call: TRBJ2-1
v_call: TRBV20-1
cdr3_aa: SARDFRLGTYNEQF

j_call: TRBJ2-2
v_call: TRBV24-1
cdr3_aa: ATSDFRAPNTGELF

j_call: TRBJ1-5
v_call: TRBV20-1
cdr3_aa: SARRQGNQPQH

j_call: TRBJ2-3
v_call: TRBV7-3
cdr3_aa: ASSLRPGRPDTQY

j_call: TRBJ2-7
v_call: TRBV5-6
cdr3_aa: ASSWRNGEQY

j_call: TRBJ2-5
v_call: TRBV6-2/TRBV6-3
cdr3_aa: ASSYSSGDQETQY

j_call: TRBJ2-2
v_call: TRBV5-1
cdr3_aa: ASSAMRTHTGELF

j_call: TRBJ2-3
v_call: TRBV20-1
cdr3_aa: SAPPLTSDTQY

j_call: TRBJ2-5
v_call: TRBV12-3/TRBV12-4
cdr3_aa: ASSSAGRLVETQY

j_call: TRBJ1-1
v_call: TRBV12-3/TRBV12-4
cdr3_aa: ASSAGTARTEAF

j_call: TRBJ2-1
v_call: TRBV7-3
cdr3_aa: ASSPRTGTSGRALHNEQF

j_call: TRBJ2-5
v_call: TRBV7-8
cdr3_aa: ASSLFSSPSAETQY

j_call: TRBJ1-1
v_call: TRBV3-1
cdr3_aa: ASSQGRGFGTEAF

j_call: TRBJ2-7
v_call: TRBV7-2
cdr3_aa: ASSLVGTGGTGYEQY

j_call: TRBJ2-3
v_call: TRBV29-1
cdr3_aa: SVERQGGADTQY

j_call: TRBJ2-7
v_call: TRBV5-1
cdr3_aa: ASSLAHDYEQY

j_call: TRBJ2-7
v_call: TRBV25-1
cdr3_aa: ASIGFGHFYEQY